The count of the clone carrying this T cell receptor (beta chain) is one. The data were produced by immunoSEQ multiplex PCR, yet TCRdb's version contains in-frame clones alone and is incomplete. The sample has roughly 46,000 clones, approximately 86% seen once. Trimming shortened V by 4 bases and J by 0 bases, and 16 bases separated the two germline ends. Germline assignment: CDR1 LNHDA and CDR2 SQIVND (reference sequence). This CDR3 spans 17 amino acids. Time point: peripheral blood 6 weeks after treatment start. This specimen belongs to a study of PD-L1 blockade in urothelial cancer. The sample consisted of PBMCs, taken around atezolizumab (anti-PD-L1) treatment. The receptor was derived from a man between 45 and 60 years old with urothelial cancer. The rearrangement uses TRBV19 and TRBJ2-4, with D perhaps matching TRBD1 (6 bases). CDR3 sequence: CASSRQEHTLAKNIQYF. CDR3 DNA: TGTGCCAGTAGTAGACAGGAGCATACCTTAGCCAAAAACATTCAGTACTTC. The entire variable domain, with the rest obtained from reference TRBV19 and TRBJ2-4, is as follows: DGGITQSPKYLFRKEGQNVTLSCEQNLNHDAMYWYRQDPGQGLRLIYYSQIVNDFQKGDIAEGYSVSREKKESFPLTVTSAQKNPTAFYLCASSRQEHTLAKNIQYFGAGTRLSVL.